Included here is one T cell receptor beta chain sequence, with context. The specificity of this receptor is unknown. Base qualities are not at hand, and no much larger clone is one base apart. This entry is derived from a study of cytomegalovirus exposure and HLA in healthy donors (TCRdb year 2017). Notes on the research overall: According to an earlier analysis of several hundred of the donors, some 180 million T cells yielded 117 million unique TCR beta sequences and 276 Gb of sequence data. Alongside the repertoire data, information on donor age, sex, ethnicity and CMV serostatus was compiled. In a later analysis, previously published TCR beta repertoires from several hundred donors were re-analyzed and high-resolution HLA genotyping was added so that TCR occurrence patterns could be studied. Roughly 300 gigabases of sequencing data and approximately 93 million unique TCR sequences were included in an early release covering 500 to 750 HLA-typed donors. HLA typing covered class I and class II loci at four-digit resolution. To predict cytomegalovirus infection status, the study brought together high-throughput TCR immunosequencing, statistical association of individual TCRs with disease status, and machine learning. Genome-wide SNP genotypes for about 55% of the roughly 670 donors were used in a later genetic analysis, which treated that subset as a discovery cohort. Using immunosequencing, the study profiled T cell repertoires from roughly 650 subjects and related those repertoires to cytomegalovirus serostatus. Because of strong linkage in the cohort, five DR-DQ haplotypes were treated as single units for association and clustering. The number of typed donors differed by locus: about 620-640 for A, B, C, DRB1 and DQB1; approximately 530 for DQA1; 606 for DPA1; and 400 to 480 for DPB1. In the later analysis, no new phenotypic data were used to find candidate immune exposures; instead, reliance was placed on TCR beta sequences and their occurrence across donors. Along with the roughly 700-subject first cohort, a separate validation cohort of roughly 110 different subjects was used. Of the 350 to 450 genotyped donors, over 80% were placed in the genetic ancestry cluster associated with self-reported Caucasian donors. All discovery cohort repertoires had been generated on a single sequencing platform. The aim of the study was to test whether cataloging public T cell receptors could identify signatures of past pathogen exposure. An earlier analysis of 587 of the donors applied high-throughput TCR beta sequencing to assess whether each TCR beta V gene segment acted as functional or pseudogenic. Across some 400 genotyped donors of the cohort, an average of roughly 230,000 unique TCR beta nucleotide sequences per donor were sequenced, and around 19% of those sequences were non-productive.

Library preparation employed the immunoSEQ multiplex PCR assay. A mixture of 60 forward primers for TCR Vbeta segments and 13 reverse primers for TCR Jbeta segments was used in the multiplex PCR. Amplification of the CDR3 region of rearranged TCR beta genes was performed with a multiplex PCR assay on genomic DNA. The Illumina HiSeq System was used to sequence the amplified TCR beta libraries as 87-base-pair reads. On the study's bioinformatics: A later analysis tallied 75 million to 85 million unique TCR beta chains across the 700 or so repertoires, and some 10 million of those chains were shared by two or more donors. Raw reads were error-corrected and collapsed into unique sequences with a nearest-neighbor algorithm that merged closely related sequences to remove PCR and sequencing errors. Alignment of CDR3 sequences to IMGT reference sequences was used to assign V, D and J gene segments. For a sequence to be retained, at least a six-nucleotide match to both a V gene segment and a J gene segment was required. A rearrangement was called productive if the CDR3 had no stop codons and remained in frame with V and J, and every other rearrangement was called non-productive. Following IMGT convention, CDR3 was defined as the stretch from the second conserved V-encoded cysteine up to the conserved J-encoded phenylalanine. Sequences without an unambiguous match to a single V gene segment were excluded from the earlier analysis of approximately 600 of the donors. In an earlier analysis of more than 500 of the donors, a V segment was called functional when productive rearrangements were above 56.7%, and segregating when the standard deviation between donors exceeded 5%. A statistical classification framework was developed to diagnose cytomegalovirus status using the catalog of TCR beta chain sequences. A later analysis assigned V and J genes by comparing TCR nucleotide sequences with IMGT/GENE-DB human TR gene sequences. A later analysis assigned CDR3 sequences and most-parsimonious VDJ recombination scenarios with the TCRdist pipeline. In a later analysis, every TCR beta chain was defined by the combination of its CDR3 amino acid sequence and its V-gene family, and reads without a unique V-gene family were dropped. A later analysis removed 592 highly shared, low-generation-probability nucleotide sequences to deal with suspected cross-contamination and a sequencing artifact. In a later analysis, a clonal expansion index for each public chain was calculated from normalized within-repertoire ranks of inferred template counts. Generation probabilities in a later analysis came from a VDJ recombination model fitted to out-of-frame rearrangements, and those results were checked against IGoR. In a later analysis, TCR-TCR, TCR-HLA and TCR-CMV co-occurrence was scored with hypergeometric tests, and a repertoire-size bias correction was applied to TCR pairs. In a later analysis, false discovery rates were estimated by permuting HLA or CMV assignments 20 times. In a later analysis, co-occurring TCRs were grouped using DBSCAN, and TCRdist sequence similarity was added for clustering within HLA-allele-positive subsets. Repertoires with fewer than 30,000 or more than 120,000 public chains, plus five repertoires with anomalous nucleotide sharing, were excluded from co-occurrence clustering. TCRdb obtained this table from immuneACCESS and retained in-frame rearrangements with V and J assigned. These tables miss some clones; where compared with another copy, unresolved V genes account for less than half of the shortfall, and the remainder is unexplained. V and J calls and clone size come straight from that table; D and trimming were deduced from the DNA. This sample gives 150,000 or so clones in total; about 73% of them show up just once. Clones ranked in the top ten supply approximately 2% of the sample.

Beyond this particular receptor, the publication reports: Assigning TCR associations to individual alleles was difficult when HLA alleles, especially DR and DQ, strongly co-occurred. Most TCR sequences were seen in very few donors, while some public TCRs were found in many individuals. Only TCR beta chains were sequenced in this cohort, and the absence of alpha or paired-chain data limited detectable features. In a later analysis, HLA-associated TCR beta chains showed more clonal expansion and lower generation probabilities than non-associated chains that were equally common. The sequencing pipeline was judged likely to have produced a cluster of highly shared sequence variants as a technical artifact. According to a later genetic analysis, donors in an Asian-associated ancestry cluster had fewer N-insertions in productive TCRs than the roughly 670-donor mean. The study gave a list of 150 to 200 TCR beta chains associated with cytomegalovirus. Because some donors lacked HLA typing at each locus, the association tests relied only on the typed subset. In both the original and validation cohorts, the classifier was reported to diagnose cytomegalovirus status with high specificity and sensitivity. In vitro tests confirmed that a few of the cytomegalovirus-associated TCR beta chains recognize cytomegalovirus antigens. A later analysis reported that several top co-occurrence clusters appeared linked to parvovirus B19, influenza, CMV and Epstein-Barr virus. The presence/absence analyses assumed that sequencing depth was roughly uniform across donors, and that assumption may not be true. The earlier analysis of about 600 of the donors excluded fewer than 20 rarely observed V segments, including chromosome 9 orphons, because counts were too low. The only immune exposure information available for the cohort was CMV serostatus. In a later analysis, most CMV-associated TCR beta chains were found to appear HLA-restricted, with HLA associations seemingly driven largely by CMV exposure. Broadly in line with IMGT annotations, most TCR beta V segments showed up in productive rearrangements about 90% or about 30% of the time in an earlier analysis of some 590 of the donors. At a false discovery rate of 0.05, a later analysis linked some 17,000 TCR beta sequences to specific HLA alleles. The authors suggested that the approach could potentially be generalized to other disease states and immunological phenotypes. A further reported finding was that TCR beta sequences accurately predicted the HLA-A and HLA-B alleles for most subjects in the first cohort. According to a later analysis, TCR association rates differed among HLA loci, with DRB1 alleles showing the most associated TCRs and HLA-C alleles showing the fewest. A later genetic analysis associated a missense DCLRE1C variant with V-gene and J-gene trimming of TCR beta chains, and an independent cohort replicated the association. Linkage disequilibrium might explain the correlated functional status among segregating V segments, but an unknown experimental factor could not be excluded. The 87-base-pair reads could not distinguish some IMGT-functional V segments, including TRBV6-2 and TRBV6-3, so those segments were excluded.

The cohort consisted of 600 to 700 healthy bone marrow donors. At the time of sampling, every cohort member was nominally healthy, though immune exposures that went unrecorded were likely present. The donor was CMV seropositive and was included in the group of 250 to 350 seropositive cohort members. Every donor gave a peripheral blood sample, and the peripheral blood mononuclear cells from that sample were used for TCR beta sequencing. The Qiagen DNeasy Blood Extraction Kit was used to extract genomic DNA from the blood cell samples. V has 6 bases trimmed and J has 3 bases trimmed; junction bases matching no gene number 4. The CDR1 and CDR2 encoded by the germline V gene are MNHEY and SVGAGI. Spanning cysteine to phenylalanine, the CDR3 consists of 14 amino acids. Solely the CDR3 DNA is kept, with 42 bases framed from the first base.

The chain uses TRBV6-5 and TRBJ2-7; 11 of the junction bases match TRBD2. The source is a woman aged 60 to 75 in good health and CMV-seropositive. What was sequenced was PBMCs. The sequence in DNA is TGTGCCAGCAGATCCGGGACTAGCGGCTACGAGCAGTACTTC. The resulting protein is CASRSGTSGYEQYF.